This entry lists 20 T cell receptor beta chains sequenced from one sample in a study of T cell responses to AZD1222 COVID-19 vaccine (dated by TCRdb to about 2021). The method behind the library was the immunoSEQ multiplex PCR assay. As stored in TCRdb, this immuneACCESS dataset retains in-frame rearrangements with V and J assigned. A fraction of the clones does not appear; measured against another copy, unresolved V genes explain less than half of the discrepancy, and the remainder lacks a known reason. This sample has around 140,000 clones in its table, and 75% to 90% of those were observed once. Roughly 1.7% of the sample is held by the ten biggest clonotypes. This specimen's time point label, per the study, means: baseline before first vaccination. Sequences were derived from peripheral blood, sampled on day 0 of AZD1222 vaccination. These TCRs come from an adult in good health.

Only a few counts were recorded for this clone. The chain carries TRBV6-2 or TRBV6-3 and TRBJ1-2, with a possible D match to TRBD1 (5 bases). Trimming took off 2 bases at V and 8 bases at J, with 15 bases between the two ends. Germline values: CDR1 MNHEY, CDR2 SVGEGT. The length of the CDR3 is 14 residues. The CDR3 protein is CASSYTGTQGGYTF. In DNA, the CDR3 is TGTGCCAGCAGTTACACCGGGACTCAAGGGGGCTACACCTTC.

The rearrangement joins TRBV7-9 to TRBJ1-1, with D perhaps matching TRBD1 (6 bases). V was pared by 5 bases and J by 4 bases, with 23 bases between. Germline CDR1 SEHNR, CDR2 FQNEAQ (reference sequence). The CDR3 length is 17 residues. CDR3 in DNA: TGTGCCAGCAGCGGCCGACAGGCCCCATTTACGGGCACTGAAGCTTTCTTT. This encodes CASSGRQAPFTGTEAFF.

The chain links TRBV7-2 to TRBJ2-3; maybe TRBD2 (6 bases). The CDR3 is made up of 15 amino acids. The ends were cut back, 2 bases at V and 8 bases at J, with 17 bases in the middle. Germline V gives CDR1 SGHTA, CDR2 FQGNSA. The CDR3, as DNA: TGTGCCAGCAGCTTATGGACTACCCTCGGGGGTACGCAGTATTTT. Residues: CASSLWTTLGGTQYF.

DNA of the CDR3: TGTGCCACCGGCAGGGGAGCGGGGAAAACCGGGGAGCTGTTTTTT. This translates into CATGRGAGKTGELFF. This chain connects TRBV24-1 to TRBJ2-2; the D gene is possibly TRBD2 (7 bases). Germline V gives CDR1 KGHDR, CDR2 SFDVKD. Trimming removed 9 bases at V and 5 bases at J, with 18 bases between. This CDR3 has 15 residues.

The gene calls are TRBV5-4 and TRBJ1-2; 9 nucleotides align to TRBD1. Germline V gives CDR1 SGHNT, CDR2 YYREEE (reference sequence). Trimming at V came to 5 bases and at J to 8 bases, leaving 10 bases not matched to a gene. The CDR3 loop spans 14 amino acids. CDR3 sequence: CASRYAGTGTGYTF. Here the CDR3 DNA reads TGTGCCAGCAGATACGCGGGGACAGGGACGGGCTACACCTTC.

This chain connects TRBV6-4 to TRBJ1-2; D call uncertain. The V end was cut by 6 bases, the J end by 1 base, with 12 bases between. CDR3 size: 14 residues. Germline values: CDR1 MRHNA, CDR2 SNTAGT. The CDR3 sequence is CASRSGVGNYGYTF. CDR3 DNA: TGTGCCAGCAGGTCGGGTGTAGGTAACTATGGCTACACCTTC.

This clone is medium-sized. J is TRBJ2-2 and V is TRBV6-5; tentatively, D is TRBD2 (6 bases). V dropped 11 bases and J dropped 4 bases, with 20 bases sitting between them. Per the germline V gene, CDR1 is MNHEY and CDR2 is SVGAGI. The CDR3 loop spans 15 amino acids. CDR3 in DNA: TGTGCCTGTTCCGGGGGACCCGATGGCACCGGGGAGCTGTTTTTT. Its translation is CACSGGPDGTGELFF.

The V gene is TRBV9, the J gene TRBJ2-7, with TRBD1 matching over 7 bases. V lost 4 bases and J lost 0; bases outside the gene matches: 7. The CDR3 is made up of 15 amino acids. Germline V CDR1 and CDR2: SGDLS, YYNGEE. DNA of the CDR3: TGTGCCAGCAGCCGACAACAGGGGTCCTCCTACGAGCAGTACTTC. This encodes CASSRQQGSSYEQYF.

The chain joins TRBV5-1 to TRBJ1-1; 7 nucleotides agree with TRBD1. The V and J ends lost 4 bases and 1 base, in that order; junction bases with no gene match: 10. CDR1 and CDR2 (germline): SGHRS, YFSETQ. The CDR3 totals 16 residues. The CDR3 loop is CASSPGQRTRNTEAFF. The CDR3 nucleotides read TGCGCCAGCAGCCCGGGACAGCGGACAAGGAACACTGAAGCTTTCTTT.

The chain is built from TRBV7-9 and TRBJ1-2, with a weak D call TRBD1 (5 bases). This CDR3 comprises 13 residues. Trimming stripped 0 bases from V and 6 bases from J, with 8 bases between. Germline lookup yields CDR1 SEHNR and CDR2 FQNEAQ (reference sequence). CDR3: CASSLAEGNGYTF. CDR3 DNA sequence: TGTGCCAGCAGCTTAGCGGAGGGGAATGGCTACACCTTC. The whole variable domain, remainder taken from reference TRBV7-9 and TRBJ1-2, is DTGVSQNPRHKITKRGQNVTFRCDPISEHNRLYWYRQTLGQGPEFLTYFQNEAQLEKSRLLSDRFSAERPKGSFSTLEIQRTEQGDSAMYLCASSLAEGNGYTFGSGTRLTVV.

CDR3: CASSWEDRGDYGYTF. As DNA, the CDR3 is TGTGCCAGCAGCTGGGAAGACAGGGGAGACTATGGCTACACCTTC. The chain links TRBV5-5 to TRBJ1-2; 8 nucleotides line up with TRBD1. The V gene's germline CDR1 is SGHKS and CDR2 YYEKEE (reference sequence). V shed 3 bases, J shed 3 bases, and the junction held 7 bases outside the gene matches. The CDR3 has 15 amino acids.

The chain carries TRBV12-5 and TRBJ2-7; 8 bases agree with TRBD1. Germline V gene data show CDR1 as LGHNT and CDR2 as FRNRAP. V lost 5 bases to trimming and J lost 7 bases; unmatched junction nucleotides: 13. The CDR3 consists of 15 residues. CDR3 DNA sequence: TGTGCTAGTGGTCCAGGACAGGGCGTCTACGAAGAGCAGTACTTC. This encodes CASGPGQGVYEEQYF.

The chain couples TRBV7-8 to TRBJ1-1, with a possible D match to TRBD1 (5 bases). V was trimmed by 5 bases and J by 1 base, leaving 14 bases between them. Per germline, CDR1 SGHVS and CDR2 FQNEAQ. This CDR3 contains 15 residues. The CDR3 nucleotides read TGTGCCAGCAGCCTCCGGGGAGGGACGAACACTGAAGCTTTCTTT. It is translated as CASSLRGGTNTEAFF.

The chain has TRBV9 and TRBJ2-6; D gene ambiguous. Germline V lookup: CDR1 SGDLS, CDR2 YYNGEE. The length of the CDR3 is 16 residues. Trimming shortened V by 3 bases and J by 3 bases, and 13 bases separated the two germline ends. Here the CDR3 reads CASSAGLGFGANVLTF. CDR3 in DNA: TGTGCCAGCAGCGCCGGGCTGGGGTTTGGGGCCAACGTCCTGACTTTC.

The chain recombines TRBV18 with TRBJ2-7; 7 bases are shared with TRBD1. This CDR3 is built from 14 residues. V lost 5 bases, J lost 0 bases, and 4 bases stayed unmatched. Germline-derived CDR1 and CDR2 are KGHSH and LQKENI. The CDR3 nucleotides read TGTGCCAGCTCATCTCGGACAGGCTCCTACGAGCAGTACTTC. Protein sequence: CASSSRTGSYEQYF.

The chain recombines TRBV13 with TRBJ2-5; either TRBD1 or TRBD2 may supply D (5 bases each). This CDR3 has 14 amino acids. The V and J ends lost 0 bases and 1 base respectively, with 6 bases between them. Germline values: CDR1 PRHDT, CDR2 FYEKMQ (reference sequence). The DNA of the CDR3 is TGTGCCAGCAGCTTAGGCGGGGCCCAAGAGACCCAGTACTTC. This encodes CASSLGGAQETQYF.

The chain employs TRBV7-8 and TRBJ1-3, with unresolved D. Germline V lookup: CDR1 SGHVS, CDR2 FQNEAQ. V was clipped by 4 bases and J by 4 bases, with 17 bases between them. CDR3 length equals 16 residues. The CDR3 sequence is CASSSNDNHYGNTIYF. As DNA, the CDR3 is TGTGCCAGCAGCTCCAATGACAACCACTACGGAAACACCATATATTTT.

The rearrangement links TRBV28 to TRBJ2-7, with 7 bases that match TRBD1. The germline V gene has CDR1 MDHEN and CDR2 SYDVKM. The trim removed 7 bases at V and 5 bases at J, leaving 14 bases unmatched. This CDR3 is 15 amino acids long. This CDR3 is CASNPFGQGDHEQYF. For the CDR3, the DNA is TGTGCCAGCAACCCCTTCGGTCAGGGGGACCACGAGCAGTACTTC. Using reference TRBV28 and TRBJ2-7 for the parts outside the CDR3, the full variable domain is DVKVTQSSRYLVKRTGEKVFLECVQDMDHENMFWYRQDPGLGLRLIYFSYDVKMKEKGDIPEGYSVSREKKERFSLILESASTNQTSMYLCASNPFGQGDHEQYFGPGTRLTVT.

The chain uses TRBV6-5 and TRBJ1-1; 9 bases match TRBD1. Germline CDR1 and CDR2: MNHEY and SVGAGI. This CDR3 comprises 15 residues. The ends lost 9 bases at V and 1 base at J; junction bases unmatched: 9. The CDR3 nucleotides are TGTGCCAGTCGGAGGACAGGGGTTCGGAACACTGAAGCTTTCTTT. Translated, it gives CASRRTGVRNTEAFF.

The chain couples TRBV27 to TRBJ2-1; 7 bases match TRBD1. The trim removed 8 bases at V and 4 bases at J, leaving 14 bases unmatched. The germline V gene encodes CDR1 MNHEY and CDR2 SMNVEV (reference sequence). The CDR3 runs to 16 residues. For the CDR3, the DNA is TGTGCCAGCTCCTGGGCCCCGGACAGGAGTTACAATGAGCAGTTCTTC. Translating it yields CASSWAPDRSYNEQFF.